These 28 T cell receptor beta chains originate from one sample sequenced in a study of cytomegalovirus exposure and HLA in healthy donors listed by TCRdb under 2017. Library preparation employed the immunoSEQ multiplex PCR assay. The multiplex PCR relied on a mix of 60 forward primers for TCR Vbeta segments and 13 reverse primers for TCR Jbeta segments. TCRdb stores this immuneACCESS table with in-frame sequences only. Part of the clones is absent; in the studies checked, under half of the shortfall reflects unresolved V genes, and no reason is known for the rest. The sample contains under 200,000 clones, roughly 84% of them found a single time. The ten largest account for under 1.1% of the sample. Input material: PBMCs. All receptors come from a man aged 25 to 45 in good health and CMV-seronegative.

The V and J genes are TRBV4-2 and TRBJ1-6; no clear D. Germline V gene sequence: CDR1 LGHNA, CDR2 YNFKEQ. V gave up 1 base and J gave up 5 bases, with 12 bases separating them. The CDR3 sequence is 16 residues long. CDR3 sequence (DNA): TGTGCCAGCAGCCAAGCTTCCACGGGTCATAATTCACCCCTCCACTTT. The encoded protein is CASSQASTGHNSPLHF.

The chain recombines TRBV10-2 with TRBJ2-5; D is unresolved. Gene TRBJ2-7 matches the end of the DNA better, so the J call may be wrong. Germline V gives CDR1 WSHSY, CDR2 SAAADI. The CDR3 contains 12 residues. The CDR3 sequence: CASKGVSYEQYF. The CDR3 DNA sequence: TGCGCCAGCAAAGGAGTCTCCTACGAGCAGTACTTC.

The gene calls are TRBV27 and TRBJ2-3; 7 nucleotides align to TRBD2. V shed 3 bases, J shed 4 bases, and the junction held 7 bases outside the gene matches. The germline gives CDR1 MNHEY, CDR2 SMNVEV (reference sequence). The CDR3 spans 15 residues. CDR3 sequence: CASSLAGALSDTQYF. The DNA for the CDR3 is TGTGCCAGCAGTTTGGCGGGAGCTTTGTCAGATACGCAGTATTTT.

This sequence joins TRBV19 and TRBJ2-5; the match to TRBD2 covers 7 bases. The V and J ends lost 9 bases and 4 bases, in that order; junction bases with no gene match: 17. In germline, CDR1 is LNHDA, CDR2 SQIVND (reference sequence). This CDR3 comprises 16 residues. The CDR3 DNA sequence: TGTGCCAGCCAGTCGCATGAGTGGGGAGGGTTAGAGACCCAGTACTTC. This codes for CASQSHEWGGLETQYF.

The chain couples TRBV6-5 to TRBJ1-4; TRBD1 is a possible D gene (5 bases). The CDR3 has 14 amino acids. Germline V gene sequence: CDR1 MNHEY, CDR2 SVGAGI. V was trimmed by 6 bases and J by 8 bases, leaving 16 bases between them. The CDR3 here is CASSGRWGREKLFF. As DNA, the CDR3 is TGTGCCAGCAGCGGCCGATGGGGCAGGGAAAAACTGTTTTTT.

The chain employs TRBV25-1 and TRBJ1-2; the D gene is possibly TRBD1 (6 bases). V lost 6 bases and J 7 bases, leaving 18 bases between the germline ends. The germline CDR1 and CDR2 sequences are MGHDK and SYGVNS. CDR3 length: 14 residues. As DNA, the CDR3 is TGTGCCAGCAGGAAGAGTGGGGGGGCGAGTGGCTACACCTTC. Translating it yields CASRKSGGASGYTF.

V and J are TRBV7-8 and TRBJ2-1, with D possibly TRBD1 on 5 matching bases. Germline CDR1 and CDR2: SGHVS and FQNEAQ. The CDR3 covers 17 residues. The germline V and J ends were trimmed by 0 bases and 3 bases, with 15 bases remaining between them. The CDR3 DNA follows: TGTGCCAGCAGCTTAGCAGGGGAAAACCCCCTCTACAATGAGCAGTTCTTC. It specifies CASSLAGENPLYNEQFF.

This clone was seen only once. The chain is built from TRBV6-1 and TRBJ1-6; D perhaps matches TRBD1 (5 bases). The CDR3 is made up of 15 amino acids. CDR1 is MNHNS and CDR2 is SASEGT in the germline V gene. Trimming left V 3 bases short and J 10 bases short, with 16 bases between. The CDR3 here is CASSDPGGVSSPLHF. The CDR3 DNA reads as TGTGCCAGCAGTGATCCGGGAGGGGTTAGCTCACCCCTCCACTTT.

The chain carries TRBV28 and TRBJ2-2; D remains unclear. V was shortened by 2 bases and J by 4 bases, with 8 bases between the two germline ends. The CDR3 has 14 amino acids. Looked up from germline, CDR1 is MDHEN and CDR2 is SYDVKM. CDR3 sequence: CASSLSRGTGELFF. As DNA, the CDR3 is TGTGCCAGCAGTTTAAGCCGCGGCACCGGGGAGCTGTTTTTT.

This clone was picked up one time. The chain couples TRBV5-8 to TRBJ2-6; 12 nucleotides line up with TRBD2. Germline trimming cut 4 bases from V and 1 base from J; bases unmatched to any gene: 6. Germline V gene sequence: CDR1 SGHTS, CDR2 YDEGEE. The CDR3 consists of 18 residues. The CDR3 loop is CASSPRTSGISGANVLTF. The CDR3 DNA sequence: TGTGCCAGCAGCCCAAGGACTAGCGGGATTTCTGGGGCCAACGTCCTGACTTTC.

The gene calls are TRBV4-1 and TRBJ2-7, with 7 bases aligning to TRBD1. This CDR3 comprises 15 residues. J lost 0 bases, V lost 2 bases, and 4 bases had no gene match. Per the germline V gene, CDR1 is MGHRA and CDR2 is YSYEKL. Written as DNA, the CDR3 is TGCGCCAGCAGCCAAATGGACAGGCTCTCCTACGAGCAGTACTTC. This encodes CASSQMDRLSYEQYF.

The rearrangement joins TRBV4-3 to TRBJ2-7, with 8 nucleotides matching TRBD1. The CDR3 extends over 15 amino acids. CDR1 is LGHNA, CDR2 YSLEER, per germline. Trimming removed 2 bases from V and 3 bases from J; junction bases left unmatched: 6. The CDR3, as DNA: TGCGCCAGCAGCCAAAACAGGGGGGTATACTACGAGCAGTACTTC. Its translation is CASSQNRGVYYEQYF.

The genes are TRBV9 and TRBJ2-2; 7 nucleotides match TRBD1. CDR1 and CDR2 from the germline V gene are SGDLS and YYNGEE. With 2 bases clipped from V and 0 bases from J, the junction kept 7 bases outside the gene matches. The length of the CDR3 is 17 residues. The CDR3 nucleotides read TGTGCCAGCAGCGTCGTCCGGGACAGTACGAACACCGGGGAGCTGTTTTTT. Amino acid sequence: CASSVVRDSTNTGELFF.

This sequence joins TRBV27 and TRBJ2-1; 10 bases agree with TRBD2. After removal of 4 bases from V and 15 bases from J, the junction contained 9 bases not matched to a gene. The CDR3 consists of 13 residues. Germline V lookup: CDR1 MNHEY, CDR2 SMNVEV (reference sequence). For the CDR3, the DNA is TGTGCCAGCAGTTCAATAGCGGGGGGTGATATGTTCTTC. Protein: CASSSIAGGDMFF.

V gene TRBV18 combines with J gene TRBJ2-1, with a possible D match to TRBD2 (6 bases). V gave up 0 bases and J gave up 6 bases, with 12 bases separating them. This CDR3 has 15 residues. Germline CDR1 and CDR2: KGHSH and LQKENI. CDR3 protein: CASSPPSMGGNEQFF. The CDR3 DNA sequence: TGTGCCAGCTCACCACCGAGTATGGGAGGCAATGAGCAGTTCTTC.

The J gene is TRBJ2-7, the V gene TRBV5-4, with 9 bases fitting TRBD1. V dropped 1 base and J dropped 9; count of bases not matched to a gene: 11. The length of the CDR3 is 15 residues. Germline CDR1 and CDR2: SGHNT and YYREEE (reference sequence). The CDR3 sequence is CASSLWGTGRSAQYF. DNA of the CDR3: TGTGCCAGCAGCTTGTGGGGGACAGGGAGGTCTGCGCAGTACTTC.

V gene TRBV6-1 combines with J gene TRBJ2-1; 10 bases line up with TRBD2. V shed 3 bases and J 15 bases; nucleotides not matched to a gene: 2. Germline V gene data show CDR1 as MNHNS and CDR2 as SASEGT. The CDR3 spans 11 residues. The CDR3 here is CASSDTSGTFF. The CDR3 bases are TGTGCCAGCAGTGACACTAGCGGGACGTTCTTC.

This clone was observed once. The gene calls are TRBV6-5 and TRBJ2-7; the match to TRBD1 covers 12 bases. Germline V CDR1 and CDR2: MNHEY, SVGAGI. V lost 5 bases to trimming and J lost 9 bases; unmatched junction nucleotides: 8. The CDR3 has 14 residues. The CDR3 DNA sequence: TGTGCCAGCAGTCCGGGACAGGGGGCCAGGGGGCAGTACTTC. Translated: CASSPGQGARGQYF.

The rearrangement links TRBV19 to TRBJ1-2, with 7 bases matching TRBD1. This CDR3 spans 14 amino acids. With V trimmed by 1 base and J by 8 bases, 7 bases remained unmatched. CDR1 and CDR2 from the germline V gene are LNHDA and SQIVND (reference sequence). For the CDR3, the DNA is TGTGCCAGTAGTATAGTACAGACAGGGTCCGGCTACACCTTC. Its protein product is CASSIVQTGSGYTF.

The chain uses TRBV2 and TRBJ1-6; D is uncertain. Trimming left V 6 bases short and J 7 bases short, with 4 bases between. The germline gives CDR1 SNHLY, CDR2 FYNNEI. The CDR3 extends over 11 amino acids. The DNA for the CDR3 is TGTGCCAGCAGCCAAAATTCACCCCTCCACTTT. This sequence encodes CASSQNSPLHF.

This rearrangement joins TRBV19 to TRBJ1-5; 9 bases align to TRBD1. V was pared by 7 bases and J by 0 bases, with 13 bases of the junction left unmatched. This CDR3 is built from 18 residues. Germline CDR1 LNHDA, CDR2 SQIVND (reference sequence). CDR3 loop: CASTPDRGARVSNQPQHF. DNA of the CDR3: TGTGCCAGTACCCCGGACAGGGGCGCCCGAGTTAGCAATCAGCCCCAGCATTTT.

This clone was recorded a few times. The chain carries TRBV7-9 and TRBJ2-7; a weak D match, TRBD1 (6 bases). Per the germline V gene, CDR1 is SEHNR and CDR2 is FQNEAQ (reference sequence). The CDR3 has 14 amino acids. Between the trimmed V and J ends, which lost 5 bases and 5 bases, there was a span of 16 bases. The CDR3 loop is CASSKRQAGDEQYF. The CDR3 nucleotides are TGTGCCAGCAGCAAACGACAGGCGGGCGACGAGCAGTACTTC.

This chain's CDR3 is CASSYYPGINEKLFF. The CDR3 region has the DNA TGTGCCAGCAGTTATTACCCGGGGATAAATGAAAAACTGTTTTTT. This rearrangement joins TRBV6-5 to TRBJ1-4; D unclear. V was shortened by 3 bases and J by 5 bases, with 13 bases between the two germline ends. The germline CDR1 and CDR2 sequences are MNHEY and SVGAGI. This CDR3 region has 15 residues.

In its sample, this clone was seen once. The chain uses TRBV18 and TRBJ2-7; 10 bases are shared with TRBD2. The J segment lost 6 bases and the V segment lost 4 bases, leaving 6 bases of the junction unmatched. The V gene's germline CDR1 is KGHSH and CDR2 LQKENI. This CDR3 spans 14 amino acids. The CDR3 loop is CASSRTSGEGEQYF. CDR3 coding DNA: TGTGCCAGCTCACGAACTAGCGGGGAGGGCGAGCAGTACTTC.

The V and J genes are TRBV5-1 and TRBJ1-2; 10 bases fit TRBD1. This CDR3 has 15 amino acids. Per germline, CDR1 SGHRS and CDR2 YFSETQ. After removal of 3 bases from V and 1 base from J, the junction contained 3 bases not matched to a gene. For the CDR3, the DNA is TGCGCCAGCAGCTCAGGACAGGGGGTTAACTATGGCTACACCTTC. As protein: CASSSGQGVNYGYTF. The complete variable domain, with remaining parts taken from reference TRBV5-1 and TRBJ1-2, reads KAGVTQTPRYLIKTRGQQVTLSCSPISGHRSVSWYQQTPGQGLQFLFEYFSETQRNKGNFPGRFSGRQFSNSRSEMNVSTLELGDSALYLCASSSGQGVNYGYTFGSGTRLTVV.

The chain employs TRBV18 and TRBJ2-5; 7 bases are shared with TRBD2. The CDR3 runs 13 residues. Germline CDR1 KGHSH, CDR2 LQKENI. With 0 bases clipped from V and 5 bases from J, the junction kept 0 bases outside the gene matches. The CDR3 region is CASSPPGGETQYF. In DNA, the CDR3 is TGTGCCAGCTCACCACCCGGGGGGGAGACCCAGTACTTC.

The rearrangement links TRBV7-9 to TRBJ2-7; D gene unclear. V lost 1 base and J 2 bases, leaving 9 bases between the germline ends. Germline CDR1 reads SEHNR; CDR2 reads FQNEAQ (reference sequence). The CDR3 runs to 14 residues. The CDR3 reads CASSLDAVTYEQYF. The CDR3 coding sequence is TGTGCCAGCAGCTTAGACGCAGTCACCTACGAGCAGTACTTC.

The chain links TRBV7-9 to TRBJ2-3; TRBD1 might be the D (6 bases). V shed 5 bases and J shed 1 base, with 19 bases lying between them. CDR1 and CDR2 from the germline V gene are SEHNR and FQNEAQ (reference sequence). The CDR3 consists of 17 residues. The CDR3 reads CASSRSNRAVGTDTQYF. The CDR3 nucleotides read TGTGCCAGCAGCCGCTCGAACAGGGCCGTCGGCACAGATACGCAGTATTTT. The complete variable domain, with remaining parts taken from reference TRBV7-9 and TRBJ2-3, reads DTGVSQNPRHKITKRGQNVTFRCDPISEHNRLYWYRQTLGQGPEFLTYFQNEAQLEKSRLLSDRFSAERPKGSFSTLEIQRTEQGDSAMYLCASSRSNRAVGTDTQYFGPGTRLTVL.